Sequencing of this TCR beta chain was carried out in a study of blood T cell repertoires in COVID-19. On the study more broadly: Samples taken during acute and convalescent COVID-19 were collected in the United States, Italy and Spain. PBMCs, B-cell-depleted T cells, or T cells provided the cDNA or gDNA that made up the material.

How the authors handled the data: Reference gene primer amplification yielded estimated nucleated cell counts. The method was immunoSEQ multiplex PCR; TCRdb's version includes in-frame clones alone and lacks a portion of them. V and J calls and clone size follow that table, whereas D and trimming were derived from the DNA. The sample shows about 140,000 clones, about 90% of them seen only once. Germline trimming cut 6 bases from V and 8 bases from J; bases unmatched to any gene: 18. Germline V gives CDR1 LNHDA, CDR2 SQIVND (reference sequence). This CDR3 is built from 16 residues. Sequencing used peripheral blood. The TCR originated in a woman aged 60 to 75 with acute or convalescent COVID-19. The chain recombines TRBV19 with TRBJ1-2; 7 bases agree with TRBD1. DNA for the CDR3: TGTGCCAGTAGCCTTGGACAGGACGGGCATCTACGGGGCTACACCTTC. Translated, it gives CASSLGQDGHLRGYTF.